These 11 T cell receptor beta chains share one sample of origin, sequenced in a study of blood T cells in healthy people across ages. A sample-barcoded 5' primer and a J-beta primer mix were used in a second PCR of roughly 7 to 12 cycles. TCRdb ran MiXCR on the 5' RACE reads and lists one entry per CDR3 protein. The sample carries approximately 790,000 distinct CDR3 sequences, 60% to 80% recorded once. Source material: blood. The receptors were gathered from a man aged 30 to 39 in good health.

This clonotype was counted many times. The V gene is TRBV4-3, the J gene TRBJ2-7, with 9 bases matching TRBD2. Germline trimming cut 0 bases from V and 3 bases from J; bases unmatched to any gene: 9. The germline V gene has CDR1 LGHNA and CDR2 YSLEER. The CDR3 extends over 17 amino acids. The CDR3 is CASSQDLSGGSRYEQYF. The CDR3 DNA is TGCGCCAGCAGCCAAGATCTAAGCGGGGGGTCCCGCTACGAGCAGTACTTC.

This clonotype was picked up a small number of times. This chain connects TRBV10-3 to TRBJ1-1; D uncertain. Trimming left V 3 bases short and J 1 base short, with 12 bases between. Germline loops: CDR1 ENHRY, CDR2 SYGVKD. The CDR3 is 15 residues long. CDR3 DNA: TGTGCCATCAGTGACATGGACGGAAGGAACACTGAAGCTTTCTTT. Translation gives CAISDMDGRNTEAFF.

This chain joins TRBV11-2 and TRBJ2-4, with D perhaps assigned TRBD1 or TRBD2 (6 bases each). This CDR3 region has 13 residues. The V end lost 5 bases, the J end lost 11 bases, and 16 bases lay between the germline ends. Germline CDR1 SGHAT, CDR2 FQNNGV. The CDR3 nucleotides read TGTGCCAGCAGCGAGGGGGGCTCCGCGGTTCAGTACTTC. As protein: CASSEGGSAVQYF.

The chain employs TRBV4-3 and TRBJ2-7; D perhaps matches TRBD2 (5 bases). V was clipped by 3 bases and J by 2 bases, with 8 bases between them. Germline values: CDR1 LGHNA, CDR2 YSLEER. The length of the CDR3 is 13 residues. DNA of the CDR3: TGCGCCAGCAGCCAGACTAATGCCTACGAGCAGTACTTC. Translating gives CASSQTNAYEQYF.

The chain has TRBV5-8 and TRBJ1-2; D is ambiguous. The V and J ends lost 2 bases and 3 bases respectively, with 5 bases between them. This CDR3 region has 12 residues. The germline V gene encodes CDR1 SGHTS and CDR2 YDEGEE. CDR3 amino acids: CASSFVDYGYTF. The CDR3 DNA sequence: TGTGCCAGCAGCTTCGTGGACTATGGCTACACCTTC.

This clonotype showed up just a few times. CDR3 DNA: TGTGCCAGCAGTCCAACTGTGACTAATGAAAAACTGTTTTTT. This codes for CASSPTVTNEKLFF. The J gene is TRBJ1-4, the V gene TRBV12-3 or TRBV12-4, with D uncertain. The CDR3 extends over 14 amino acids. V lost 5 bases and J lost 2, with 9 bases in between.

CDR3 DNA: TGTGCCAGCACCATCACAGGTTCAGGTCCATACGAGCAGTACTTC. Its protein is CASTITGSGPYEQYF. This rearrangement joins TRBV27 to TRBJ2-7; D is perhaps TRBD1 (5 bases). The CDR3 length is 15 residues. CDR1 MNHEY and CDR2 SMNVEV come from the germline V gene (reference sequence). Trimming stripped 7 bases from V and 4 bases from J, with 20 bases between.

The V gene is TRBV10-3, the J gene TRBJ2-2; D unresolved. The CDR3 is 14 amino acids. V was trimmed by 3 bases and J by 3 bases, leaving 8 bases between them. Germline loops: CDR1 ENHRY, CDR2 SYGVKD. This chain's CDR3 is CAISDLRDTGELFF. CDR3 coding DNA: TGTGCCATCAGTGATCTTAGGGACACCGGGGAGCTGTTTTTT.

This clonotype has a handful of counts. The chain recombines TRBV9 with TRBJ2-7; D is possibly TRBD1 (6 bases). The CDR3 has 13 amino acids. In germline, CDR1 is SGDLS, CDR2 YYNGEE. The ends were cut back, 4 bases at V and 4 bases at J, with 12 bases in the middle. The CDR3 DNA sequence: TGTGCCAGCAGCCCCGACAGGCAATACGAGCAGTACTTC. Its protein product is CASSPDRQYEQYF.

This chain's CDR3 is CASSYERGTSYEQYF. The CDR3 nucleotides are TGTGCCAGCAGTTACGAGAGGGGAACGTCCTACGAGCAGTACTTC. The rearrangement links TRBV6-2 or TRBV6-3 to TRBJ2-7; D is tentatively TRBD1 or TRBD2 (5 bases each). The V end lost 2 bases, the J end lost 1 base, and 12 bases lay between the germline ends. Per germline, CDR1 MNHEY and CDR2 SVGEGT. This CDR3 has 15 amino acids.

This clonotype came up once. The chain links TRBV4-3 to TRBJ2-7, with unresolved D. This CDR3 is built from 13 residues. From germline, CDR1 is LGHNA and CDR2 YSLEER. The V end was cut by 4 bases, the J end by 6 bases, with 13 bases between. DNA for the CDR3: TGCGCCAGCAGCCCCTGGGGTCTGGGCGAGCAGTACTTC. Protein product: CASSPWGLGEQYF.